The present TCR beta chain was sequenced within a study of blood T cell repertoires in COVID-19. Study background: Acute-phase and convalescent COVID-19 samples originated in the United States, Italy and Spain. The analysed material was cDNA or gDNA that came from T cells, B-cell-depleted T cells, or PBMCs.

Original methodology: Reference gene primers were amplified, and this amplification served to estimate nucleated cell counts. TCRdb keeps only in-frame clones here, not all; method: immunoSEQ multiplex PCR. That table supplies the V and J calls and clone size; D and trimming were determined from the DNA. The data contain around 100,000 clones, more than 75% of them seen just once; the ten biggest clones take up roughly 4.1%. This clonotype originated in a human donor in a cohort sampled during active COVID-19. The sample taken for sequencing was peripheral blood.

The CDR3 nucleotides are TGTGCCAGCAGTTTGACAGGGCTTTATTCACCCCTCCACTTT. This translates into CASSLTGLYSPLHF. V usage is TRBV28 and J usage is TRBJ1-6; 7 positions match TRBD1. V shed 3 bases and J 8 bases; nucleotides not matched to a gene: 4. The CDR3 spans 14 residues. Germline lookup yields CDR1 MDHEN and CDR2 SYDVKM.